The sequence of this T cell receptor beta chain was determined in a study of neurological immune-mediated disorders. Study-level results: Among 34 multiple sclerosis patients, phylogenetic grouping put the repertoires of 18 into a single related-CDR3 cluster, a possible signature.

TCRdb itself ran the 5' RACE reads through MiXCR, one entry per CDR3 protein. The sample holds 55,000 to 75,000 distinct CDR3 sequences, less than 2.5% seen once. This CDR3 comprises 13 residues. The V end lost 6 bases, the J end lost 3 bases, and 11 bases lay between the germline ends. Unsorted libraries used 2 million PBMCs kept at -80 degrees C. This clonotype showed up many times. What it binds is unknown. The source material was PBMCs. The clonotype comes from a man aged 50 to 59 with multiple sclerosis. V and J are TRBV12-3 or TRBV12-4 and TRBJ1-2; no definite D call. CDR3 sequence reads: CASSRDIDYGYTF. The CDR3 region has the DNA TGTGCCAGCAGCCGCGACATCGACTATGGCTACACCTTC.